These T cell receptor beta chains were read from a single sample in a study of T-cell reconstitution after alpha-beta-depleted transplantation in children. TCRdb recomputed calls from the PCR reads with MiXCR, one row per CDR3 protein. This table has 300,000 to 350,000 distinct CDR3 sequences, roughly 16% appearing once. Sequenced here: PBMCs, mostly from graft donor cells, sampled 360 days after TCRalphabeta/CD19-depleted stem cell transplant. These receptors all come from a male patient between 2 and 10 years old who had a stem cell transplant for acute lymphoblastic leukemia, so the T cells may come from the graft donor. The CDR3 runs from the conserved cysteine through the conserved F or W. The D gene is left open where the match is weak. Rows give clone size only sometimes, using once, few, many, or a class for an expanded clone.

CDR3 DNA: TGTGCCAGCAGCGTAGGTATCGGCGGGTACAATGAGCAGTTCTTC
CDR3 protein: CASSVGIGGYNEQFF
clone size: few
J gene: TRBJ2-1
D gene: NA
V gene: TRBV9

CDR3 DNA: TGTGCCAGCAATGGACAGGGGGCGCCTGGACGGGAGACCCAGTACTTC
CDR3 protein: CASNGQGAPGRETQYF
clone size: few
J gene: TRBJ2-5
D gene: TRBD1
V gene: TRBV2

CDR3 DNA: TGTGCCAGCAGTCAAGGGGGCGGAGGCTACACCTTC
CDR3 protein: CASSQGGGGYTF
clone size: NA
J gene: TRBJ1-2
D gene: TRBD1
V gene: TRBV6-1

CDR3 DNA: TGCGCCAGCAGCCACTCAGGCAACTCCTACGAGCAGTACTTC
CDR3 protein: CASSHSGNSYEQYF
clone size: few
J gene: TRBJ2-7
D gene: NA
V gene: TRBV4-3

CDR3 DNA: TGTGCCAGCAGCGAGTGGGGCAGCTACGAGCAGTACTTC
CDR3 protein: CASSEWGSYEQYF
clone size: many
J gene: TRBJ2-7
D gene: NA
V gene: TRBV9

CDR3 DNA: TGTGCCTGGCCTAGACAGGGCGCTTTGAATTTT
CDR3 protein: CAWPRQGALNF
clone size: NA
J gene: TRBJ2-3
D gene: TRBD1
V gene: TRBV30

CDR3 DNA: TGCAGCGCCGGGACTAGCGGCTACAATGAGCAGTTCTTC
CDR3 protein: CSAGTSGYNEQFF
clone size: many
J gene: TRBJ2-1
D gene: TRBD2
V gene: TRBV20-1

CDR3 DNA: TGCGCCAGCAGCCCCACTAGCAATCTGTACAATGAGCAGTTCTTC
CDR3 protein: CASSPTSNLYNEQFF
clone size: many
J gene: TRBJ2-1
D gene: NA
V gene: TRBV5-1

CDR3 DNA: TGCAGTGCTACCAGACCTTCCTCTGGAAACACCATATATTTT
CDR3 protein: CSATRPSSGNTIYF
clone size: many
J gene: TRBJ1-3
D gene: NA
V gene: TRBV20-1

CDR3 DNA: TGTGCCAGCAGCACCACTAGAGCGGGAGTCTCCTACAATGAGCAGTTCTTC
CDR3 protein: CASSTTRAGVSYNEQFF
clone size: few
J gene: TRBJ2-1
D gene: TRBD2
V gene: TRBV7-8

CDR3 DNA: TGTGCCAGCAGCCAAGATAGGCAGACCTCTGGGGCCAACGTCCTGACTTTC
CDR3 protein: CASSQDRQTSGANVLTF
clone size: few
J gene: TRBJ2-6
D gene: NA
V gene: TRBV4-2

CDR3 DNA: TGTGCCAGCAGTCCACAGGGGTTTGGGGAAAAACTGTTTTTT
CDR3 protein: CASSPQGFGEKLFF
clone size: few
J gene: TRBJ1-4
D gene: TRBD1
V gene: TRBV6-1

CDR3 DNA: TGTGCCACCCTCTGGGGACAGGTTGACACCGGGGAGCTGTTTTTT
CDR3 protein: CATLWGQVDTGELFF
clone size: NA
J gene: TRBJ2-2
D gene: TRBD1
V gene: TRBV10-3

CDR3 DNA: TGCGCCAGCAGCTTGGCGGGGCGGGTCGCTAGCACAGATACGCAGTATTTT
CDR3 protein: CASSLAGRVASTDTQYF
clone size: NA
J gene: TRBJ2-3
D gene: NA
V gene: TRBV5-1

CDR3 DNA: TGTGCCATCAGTGAGTCGTTGCTAGCGGGAGTCAGCGAGCAGTACTTC
CDR3 protein: CAISESLLAGVSEQYF
clone size: few
J gene: TRBJ2-7
D gene: TRBD2
V gene: TRBV10-3

CDR3 DNA: TGCAGTGCTAGAGATTGGCTAGCGGCCACAGATACGCAGTATTTT
CDR3 protein: CSARDWLAATDTQYF
clone size: few
J gene: TRBJ2-3
D gene: TRBD2
V gene: TRBV20-1

CDR3 DNA: TGTGCCAGCAGTGGTGCCTACAGGGGTCCCTACAATGAGCAGTTCTTC
CDR3 protein: CASSGAYRGPYNEQFF
clone size: many
J gene: TRBJ2-1
D gene: TRBD1
V gene: TRBV2

CDR3 DNA: TGTGCCAGCAGCCAAGGTACCACAAGGGGGACGGGGGACAATGAGCAGTTCTTC
CDR3 protein: CASSQGTTRGTGDNEQFF
clone size: few
J gene: TRBJ2-1
D gene: NA
V gene: TRBV4-2

CDR3 DNA: TGTGCCAGCAGTCCCCCTAGCGGGAATATAGGTGAGCAGTTCTTC
CDR3 protein: CASSPPSGNIGEQFF
clone size: NA
J gene: TRBJ2-1
D gene: TRBD2
V gene: TRBV12-3/TRBV12-4

CDR3 DNA: TGCGCCAGCAGCCAAGACCCCCCGGGTGAGCAGTACTTC
CDR3 protein: CASSQDPPGEQYF
clone size: NA
J gene: TRBJ2-7
D gene: NA
V gene: TRBV4-1

CDR3 DNA: TGTGCCAGCAGTTATATAGGGTGGGACTGGGCCTATAGCAATCAGCCCCAGCATTTT
CDR3 protein: CASSYIGWDWAYSNQPQHF
clone size: NA
J gene: TRBJ1-5
D gene: NA
V gene: TRBV6-5

CDR3 DNA: TGTGCCAGCAGCTTAAGGTCCGACAGGCAGCCCTACGAGCAGTACTTC
CDR3 protein: CASSLRSDRQPYEQYF
clone size: NA
J gene: TRBJ2-7
D gene: NA
V gene: TRBV11-2

CDR3 DNA: TGCAGCGTTGAAGTCTTCGGACTAGCGGGAGCCGAGCAGTACTTC
CDR3 protein: CSVEVFGLAGAEQYF
clone size: few
J gene: TRBJ2-7
D gene: TRBD2
V gene: TRBV29-1

CDR3 DNA: TGCGCCAGCAGCGGGACAGGCTTTCCAACTAATGAAAAACTGTTTTTT
CDR3 protein: CASSGTGFPTNEKLFF
clone size: NA
J gene: TRBJ1-4
D gene: TRBD1
V gene: TRBV5-1

CDR3 DNA: TGCGCCAGCAGCTTGGCAAGGCGACAGTTAAACACTGAAGCTTTCTTT
CDR3 protein: CASSLARRQLNTEAFF
clone size: many
J gene: TRBJ1-1
D gene: NA
V gene: TRBV5-1

CDR3 DNA: TGTGCCAGCAGTCCGAGGGACAGGGGTGCCAAAAACATTCAGTACTTC
CDR3 protein: CASSPRDRGAKNIQYF
clone size: once
J gene: TRBJ2-4
D gene: TRBD1
V gene: TRBV6-1

CDR3 DNA: TGTGCCAGCAGCGCAGGGACAGTTTCGGGTGACACAGATACGCAGTATTTT
CDR3 protein: CASSAGTVSGDTDTQYF
clone size: NA
J gene: TRBJ2-3
D gene: TRBD1
V gene: TRBV7-6

CDR3 DNA: TGTGCCAGCAGCTTAAGGGAGGTCGCCTACGAGCAGTACTTC
CDR3 protein: CASSLREVAYEQYF
clone size: NA
J gene: TRBJ2-7
D gene: NA
V gene: TRBV11-1

CDR3 DNA: TGTGCCAGCAGCTTTATCTTGGGTTGCGAAAAACTGTTTTTT
CDR3 protein: CASSFILGCEKLFF
clone size: NA
J gene: TRBJ1-4
D gene: NA
V gene: TRBV7-4

CDR3 DNA: TGTGCCAGCAGTGTTCAGGGGAGCGCAGATACGCAGTATTTT
CDR3 protein: CASSVQGSADTQYF
clone size: NA
J gene: TRBJ2-3
D gene: NA
V gene: TRBV2

CDR3 DNA: TGTGCCAGCAGTTTACTCAGCGGGCCCTGGGATGAGCAGTTCTTC
CDR3 protein: CASSLLSGPWDEQFF
clone size: NA
J gene: TRBJ2-1
D gene: NA
V gene: TRBV27

CDR3 DNA: TGTGCCAGCAGGCGGACAGGGGACCGCTATGGCTACACCTTC
CDR3 protein: CASRRTGDRYGYTF
clone size: few
J gene: TRBJ1-2
D gene: TRBD1
V gene: TRBV14

CDR3 DNA: TGTGCCATCGGAGACCCGGGACAGGGCAGAGGCTACACCTTC
CDR3 protein: CAIGDPGQGRGYTF
clone size: many
J gene: TRBJ1-2
D gene: TRBD1
V gene: TRBV10-3

CDR3 DNA: TGCAGTGCTAGAGATCCCACAGCTGGAAACACCATATATTTT
CDR3 protein: CSARDPTAGNTIYF
clone size: NA
J gene: TRBJ1-3
D gene: NA
V gene: TRBV20-1

CDR3 DNA: TGTGCCAGCAGCCCCATGTTGAGGGGCTACGAGCAGTACTTC
CDR3 protein: CASSPMLRGYEQYF
clone size: once
J gene: TRBJ2-7
D gene: NA
V gene: TRBV28

CDR3 DNA: TGTGCCAGCAGTTACGCCCGGACTAGCGGGAGAGGTACCGGGGAGCTGTTTTTT
CDR3 protein: CASSYARTSGRGTGELFF
clone size: NA
J gene: TRBJ2-2
D gene: TRBD2
V gene: TRBV6-2/TRBV6-3

CDR3 DNA: TGCGCCAGCAGCTTGGCCCTTGTAGATACGCAGTATTTT
CDR3 protein: CASSLALVDTQYF
clone size: few
J gene: TRBJ2-3
D gene: NA
V gene: TRBV5-1

CDR3 DNA: TGTGCCAGCAGTTTATGGGACAGGACTAGCACAGATACGCAGTATTTT
CDR3 protein: CASSLWDRTSTDTQYF
clone size: NA
J gene: TRBJ2-3
D gene: TRBD1
V gene: TRBV28

CDR3 DNA: TGTGCCAGCAGTTTAAGGACTAGCGGGTCAACCGGGGAGCTGTTTTTT
CDR3 protein: CASSLRTSGSTGELFF
clone size: few
J gene: TRBJ2-2
D gene: TRBD2
V gene: TRBV12-3/TRBV12-4

CDR3 DNA: TGTGCCAGCAGGACCCCGGGACTAGTGATGGAGACCCAGTACTTC
CDR3 protein: CASRTPGLVMETQYF
clone size: NA
J gene: TRBJ2-5
D gene: TRBD2
V gene: TRBV28

CDR3 DNA: TGTGCCAGCAGCTTACCCCGGGACGGCTATGGCTACACCTTC
CDR3 protein: CASSLPRDGYGYTF
clone size: NA
J gene: TRBJ1-2
D gene: NA
V gene: TRBV7-8

CDR3 DNA: TGTGCCAGCAGCTTATTCGGGCCGACAGACTATGGCTACACCTTC
CDR3 protein: CASSLFGPTDYGYTF
clone size: many
J gene: TRBJ1-2
D gene: NA
V gene: TRBV13

CDR3 DNA: TGTGTCAGCAGCTTAAGCCTTTGGCTGGACCAAGAGACCCAGTACTTC
CDR3 protein: CVSSLSLWLDQETQYF
clone size: NA
J gene: TRBJ2-5
D gene: NA
V gene: TRBV7-8

CDR3 DNA: TGTGCCAGCAGGGCGACTAGCGGGAGTAATCCCTCCTACGAGCAGTACTTC
CDR3 protein: CASRATSGSNPSYEQYF
clone size: NA
J gene: TRBJ2-7
D gene: TRBD2
V gene: TRBV3-1

CDR3 DNA: TGTGCCAGTAGTATAGGTTGGGGCGGGGGCCCTGATGAGCAGTTCTTC
CDR3 protein: CASSIGWGGGPDEQFF
clone size: NA
J gene: TRBJ2-1
D gene: NA
V gene: TRBV19

CDR3 DNA: TGTGCCAGCAGTTACTCGGTCGGTTCCTACGAGCAGTACTTC
CDR3 protein: CASSYSVGSYEQYF
clone size: NA
J gene: TRBJ2-7
D gene: NA
V gene: TRBV6-2/TRBV6-3

CDR3 DNA: TGTGCCAGCAGCTTGGTTGCGGGAGGGGGCTACGAGCAGTACTTC
CDR3 protein: CASSLVAGGGYEQYF
clone size: NA
J gene: TRBJ2-7
D gene: TRBD2
V gene: TRBV5-5

CDR3 DNA: TGTGCCAGCAGCAGATACAGGGGGCAGCGTACAGATACGCAGTATTTT
CDR3 protein: CASSRYRGQRTDTQYF
clone size: many
J gene: TRBJ2-3
D gene: TRBD1
V gene: TRBV7-8

CDR3 DNA: TGTGCCAGCACGGGAGGACTCTACAATGAGCAGTTCTTC
CDR3 protein: CASTGGLYNEQFF
clone size: many
J gene: TRBJ2-1
D gene: TRBD2
V gene: TRBV12-3/TRBV12-4